This record concerns one TCR beta chain sequence. The antigen this receptor binds is unknown. No base qualities exist here, and no much larger clone lies one base off it. The sample comes from a study of Ad26.COV2.S vaccination and SARS-CoV-2 variants (dated by TCRdb to 2020 to 2022). For the wider study: Sequencing of the TCRbeta repertoire served to evaluate the specificity and breadth of SARS-CoV-2-reactive T cell receptors following Ad26.COV2.S vaccination. A total of 32 samples were included in the TCR-sequenced set, comprising 19 Ad26.COV2.S vaccine recipients, 5 placebo recipients and 8 SARS-CoV-2 convalescent individuals.

Sample time point, as interpreted from the label and publication: individuals recovered from natural SARS-CoV-2 infection. Spanning cysteine to phenylalanine, the CDR3 consists of 15 amino acids. Kept here is only the CDR3 DNA, which spans 45 bases and is read in frame from base 1. Clipping removes 8 bases from V and 2 bases from J, with 11 as the unmatched junction base count. The germline V gene sets CDR1 to KGHSH and CDR2 to LQKENI. The immunoSEQ Assay was the method used to sequence TCRbeta CDR3 regions. After extraction, genomic DNA underwent amplification by bias-controlled multiplex PCR, followed by high-throughput sequencing. In the original analysis: To quantify the absolute abundance of each unique TCRbeta CDR3 region, sequences were collapsed and filtered. T cell fraction was estimated by normalizing TCRbeta template counts to usable DNA, with usable DNA measured through amplification of reference genes found in all nucleated cells. Repertoire TCRs were annotated as SARS-CoV-2-specific by exact matching of V gene, CDR3 amino acid sequence and J gene to a known reactive TCR set. The reference SARS-CoV-2 TCR set was obtained from MIRA and was filtered for enrichment in COVID-19-positive ImmuneCODE repertoires, whereby public or cross-reactive TCRs were removed. Using the MIRA antigens, annotated TCRs were further analysed by specific ORF or by position within an ORF. Breadth was defined as annotated unique rearrangements over total unique productive rearrangements; depth was the summed frequency of those rearrangements. TCR breadth was compared between groups using two-sided Wilcoxon rank-sum tests. Imported from immuneACCESS, the table was reduced by TCRdb to in-frame sequences with V and J called. These copies leave out some clones; in studies compared against another copy, an unresolved V gene accounts for under half, and the cause of the remainder is not known. For V, J and clone size, that table is used; D and trimming come from the DNA. The sample has some 180,000 clones on record, approximately 90% of them singletons. 5.5% to 6% of the sample is in the top ten clones.

Summary of the overall study and its limitations: After vaccination, substantial breadth of spike-specific CD8+ and CD4+ T cell responses was reported. Spike-specific TCR breadth was higher in Ad26.COV2.S recipients than in placebo recipients (P = 0.0014). It was noted by the authors that total T cell responses may have been underestimated by the TCR breadth and depth analyses. Non-spike TCR breadth was comparable between vaccine and placebo recipients, consistent with the vaccine containing only spike.

Sequencing used peripheral blood, obtained after recovery from COVID-19. The receptor's source is a human donor who had recovered from COVID-19. The chain was built from TRBV18 and TRBJ1-1, and 7 junction bases match TRBD1. The CDR3 region has the sequence CASRIQGVLNTEAFF. The nucleotides read TGTGCCAGCCGAATTCAGGGGGTACTCAACACTGAAGCTTTCTTT.